This TCR beta chain was found in a study of cytomegalovirus exposure and HLA in healthy donors. Only a few counts were recorded for this clone. The germline CDR1 and CDR2 sequences are SGHRS and YFSETQ. CDR3 length: 14 residues. The ends were cut back, 6 bases at V and 3 bases at J, with 12 bases in the middle. The study ran its PCR with 60 Vbeta and 13 Jbeta primers. Repertoires were generated with immunoSEQ multiplex PCR, while TCRdb's copy carries only in-frame clones and drops some. The sample includes 100,000 to 150,000 clones, roughly 70% seen only once; the top ten take under 5%. This chain connects TRBV5-1 to TRBJ2-2; a possible D gene is TRBD1 (6 bases). The source of this sequence is a man younger than 40 in good health and CMV-seronegative. The sample comprised PBMCs. DNA for the CDR3: TGCGCCAGCACCTTACAGGGTGACACCGGGGAGCTGTTTTTT. It is translated as CASTLQGDTGELFF. Filled out from reference TRBV5-1 and TRBJ2-2, the complete variable domain reads KAGVTQTPRYLIKTRGQQVTLSCSPISGHRSVSWYQQTPGQGLQFLFEYFSETQRNKGNFPGRFSGRQFSNSRSEMNVSTLELGDSALYLCASTLQGDTGELFFGEGSRLTVL.